This T cell receptor beta chain is from a study of control samples from healthy donors and cancer patients. The germline V gene encodes CDR1 PRHDT and CDR2 FYEKMQ (reference sequence). V shed 8 bases and J 7 bases; nucleotides not matched to a gene: 8. The CDR3 is made up of 13 amino acids. The data were produced by immunoSEQ multiplex PCR, yet TCRdb's version contains in-frame clones alone and is incomplete. Here the sample spans around 85,000 clones, around 94% being singletons. The material sequenced was blood. The receptor's source is a woman aged 18-29 years in good health. The chain couples TRBV13 to TRBJ1-2; 9 nucleotides agree with TRBD1. Here the CDR3 DNA reads TGTGCCAGCCGCCTCGACAGGGGGATTGGCTACACCTTC. Its translation: CASRLDRGIGYTF. Filled out from reference TRBV13 and TRBJ1-2, the complete variable domain reads AAGVIQSPRHLIKEKRETATLKCYPIPRHDTVYWYQQGPGQDPQFLISFYEKMQSDKGSIPDRFSAQQFSDYHSELNMSSLELGDSALYFCASRLDRGIGYTFGSGTRLTVV.